The rows below give T cell receptor beta chains drawn from one sample of a study of hypomethylating agent response in myelodysplastic syndrome. TCRdb keeps only in-frame clones here, not all; method: immunoSEQ multiplex PCR. In the table there are about 5,400 clones, about nine tenths of which are singletons. Sequencing was performed on bone marrow, taken before or after starting hypomethylating agent treatment for myelodysplastic syndrome (not recorded which). Receptors originate from a human donor with myelodysplastic syndrome. CDR3s include the opening cysteine and the closing phenylalanine or tryptophan. The D gene is left open where the match is weak.

j_call d_call v_call cdr3_length cdr3_aa cdr3_nt
TRBJ1-2 TRBD1 TRBV29-1 14 CSVGETGTNYGYTF TGCAGCGTCGGAGAGACAGGGACCAACTATGGCTACACCTTC
TRBJ2-6 NA TRBV19 14 CASGWGDGANVLTF TGTGCCAGCGGCTGGGGGGACGGGGCCAACGTCCTGACTTTC
TRBJ1-1 NA TRBV7-9 14 CASSFTQGNTEAFF TGTGCCAGCAGCTTCACCCAGGGGAACACTGAAGCTTTCTTT
TRBJ1-4 NA TRBV7-2 15 CASSLTSARGEKLFF TGTGCCAGCAGCCTGACATCGGCCCGGGGGGAAAAACTGTTTTTT
TRBJ2-5 TRBD2 TRBV10-3 16 CAISLSGGPKQETQYF TGTGCCATCAGTCTCTCGGGGGGGCCGAAGCAAGAGACCCAGTACTTC
TRBJ1-4 TRBD1 TRBV6-1 17 CASSEPGQGVSLEKLFF TGTGCCAGCAGTGAGCCGGGACAGGGGGTTAGCTTGGAAAAACTGTTTTTT
TRBJ1-1 TRBD1 TRBV5-6 13 CASLEGGRSEAFF TGTGCCAGCTTGGAAGGGGGCAGATCTGAAGCTTTCTTT
TRBJ2-5 NA TRBV5-1 14 CASSLSGYGETQYF TGCGCCAGCAGCCTTTCGGGGTATGGAGAGACCCAGTACTTC
TRBJ2-2 TRBD1 TRBV5-1 15 CASSFGTAYTGELFF TGCGCCAGCAGCTTTGGGACAGCGTACACCGGGGAGCTGTTTTTT
TRBJ1-2 NA TRBV6-5 12 CASWDSNYGYTF TGTGCCAGCTGGGATTCAAACTATGGCTACACCTTC
TRBJ2-5 TRBD1 TRBV11-2 17 CASSFTRRTGGVETQYF TGTGCCAGCAGCTTTACAAGAAGGACAGGAGGTGTCGAGACCCAGTACTTC
TRBJ2-7 NA TRBV7-9 14 CASSLAGLNYEQYF TGTGCCAGCAGCTTAGCGGGACTTAACTACGAGCAGTACTTC
TRBJ1-1 NA TRBV19 15 CASSVYSGLGTEAFF TGTGCCAGTAGTGTTTATTCGGGTCTCGGGACTGAAGCTTTCTTT
TRBJ1-1 NA TRBV29-1 14 CSVEGGRGTTEAFF TGCAGCGTTGAAGGTGGTCGGGGTACTACTGAAGCTTTCTTT
TRBJ2-3 NA TRBV21-1 18 CASSKAWGSDRDTDTQYF TGTGCCAGCAGCAAAGCTTGGGGGAGTGACAGGGATACAGATACGCAGTATTTT
TRBJ1-1 NA TRBV13 14 CASTPRAGGTEAFF TGTGCCAGCACCCCCCGGGCGGGAGGAACTGAAGCTTTCTTT
TRBJ2-1 NA TRBV5-4 16 CASSLGAPSSYNEQFF TGTGCCAGCAGCTTAGGCGCGCCGAGCTCCTACAATGAGCAGTTCTTC